These 10 T cell receptor beta chains came from one sample sequenced in a study of monozygotic twins with inflammatory bowel disease. TCRdb reprocessed the 5' RACE reads and keeps a single row for each CDR3 protein, giving no DNA. Listed are over 110,000 distinct CDR3 sequences; less than 2.5% falls within the top ten. The sequenced sample was blood. These receptors were collected from a human donor with ulcerative colitis or Crohn's disease, or a healthy co-twin of an affected twin (not recorded which).

CDR3 amino acids: CASSSEARTEAFF. The chain uses TRBV11-2 and TRBJ1-1; no DNA is available, so the TRBD1 call from TCRdb remains unchecked. The CDR3 extends over 13 amino acids. Per germline, CDR1 SGHAT and CDR2 FQNNGV.

The chain is built from TRBV6-1 and TRBJ2-5; with no DNA, the TCRdb D assignment of TRBD1 cannot be verified. The CDR3 runs 14 residues. Germline V gene lookup returns CDR1 MNHNS and CDR2 SASEGT. The CDR3 loop is CASSEGLSEETQYF.

This chain links TRBV24-1 with TRBJ2-1; TCRdb's D gene call, TRBD2, goes unchecked for lack of DNA. Per germline, CDR1 KGHDR and CDR2 SFDVKD. CDR3 length equals 20 residues. CDR3 loop: CATSDPSPRLAGNSYNEQFF.

The CDR3 loop is CASSLGGAGGETQYF. The chain carries TRBV7-2 and TRBJ2-5; TCRdb selects TRBD1, and the lack of DNA leaves this call unchecked. There are 15 residues in the CDR3. Germline loops: CDR1 SGHTA, CDR2 FQGNSA.

The J gene is TRBJ2-7, the V gene TRBV7-3. CDR3 size: 13 residues. Germline V gene data show CDR1 as SGHTA and CDR2 as FQGTGA. CDR3 amino acids: CASSFDLSYEQYF.

This chain uses TRBV24-1 with TRBJ2-3; TCRdb's D gene call, TRBD1, goes unchecked for lack of DNA. Germline assignment: CDR1 KGHDR and CDR2 SFDVKD. The CDR3 has 16 amino acids. The CDR3 protein is CATSDGGAKHEDTQYF.

This chain's CDR3 is CASSLFGAEMNTEAFF. V usage is TRBV5-1 and J usage is TRBJ1-1. CDR3 length: 16 residues. Germline CDR1 and CDR2: SGHRS and YFSETQ. Full variable domain (outside the CDR3, taken from reference TRBV5-1 and TRBJ1-1): KAGVTQTPRYLIKTRGQQVTLSCSPISGHRSVSWYQQTPGQGLQFLFEYFSETQRNKGNFPGRFSGRQFSNSRSEMNVSTLELGDSALYLCASSLFGAEMNTEAFFGQGTRLTVV.

The chain uses TRBV7-2 and TRBJ1-1; no DNA is available, so the TRBD1 call from TCRdb remains unchecked. This CDR3 contains 14 residues. Germline CDR1 is SGHTA and CDR2 is FQGNSA. CDR3 sequence: CASSLVGRGTEAFF.

The chain joins TRBV6-5 to TRBJ1-1; the TRBD1 assignment by TCRdb is unverifiable without DNA. Germline V gene sequence: CDR1 MNHEY, CDR2 SVGAGI. The CDR3 is 19 residues long. CDR3 sequence reads: CASSYSWGWGTGDNAEAFF.

J is TRBJ2-2 and V is TRBV6-2 or TRBV6-3; TCRdb gives TRBD1 as the D gene, but with no DNA this cannot be confirmed. This CDR3 is built from 16 residues. Germline CDR1 MNHEY, CDR2 SVGEGT. The CDR3 loop is CASSYGQGAITGDLFF.